This TCR beta chain came from a study of blood T cell repertoires in COVID-19. The wider study: The study drew acute and convalescent COVID-19 samples from the United States, Italy and Spain. From T cells, B-cell-depleted T cells, or PBMCs came the material, which was cDNA or gDNA.

The CDR3 contains 15 residues. The V segment lost 4 bases and the J segment 5 bases; nucleotides outside the gene matches: 6. Germline CDR1 and CDR2: SQVTM and ANQGSEA. Enrolled through a virtual design, the participants were between roughly 18 and 90 years of age and came from 24 US areas. Allocation to cohorts depended on clinical history reported by the participants. Libraries were prepared by immunoSEQ multiplex PCR; TCRdb keeps only in-frame clonotypes and omits some of them. This table holds around 50,000 clones, about 78% found once. This clone was observed a single time. The clonotype was recovered from a woman aged 50 to 60 with acute COVID-19. V and J are TRBV29-1 and TRBJ2-1, with 12 positions matching TRBD2. The sample was PBMCs or T cells enriched from blood (not recorded which). The CDR3 DNA follows: TGCAGCGTTGCTCCTAGCGGGGGGGCCAACAATGAGCAGTTCTTC. It translates to CSVAPSGGANNEQFF.